This T cell receptor (beta chain) was documented in a study of OX40 agonist ivuxolimab in advanced cancers. About the research overall: The study enrolled dose-escalation patients with hepatocellular carcinoma, melanoma, renal cell or head and neck cancer.

Trimming took 2 bases from V and 5 from J, leaving 10 bases between them. Germline V gives CDR1 MNHEY, CDR2 SVGAGI. CDR3 length equals 14 residues. Clones were sequenced by immunoSEQ multiplex PCR, and TCRdb holds only the in-frame ones, with some missing. This table holds approximately 60,000 clones, over 70% found once. This sequence was found in an adult with an advanced solid tumor such as melanoma, head and neck, liver or kidney cancer. Sequenced material: CD4+ or CD8+ T cells sorted from blood, taken in a trial of the OX40 agonist ivuxolimab. V and J are TRBV6-5 and TRBJ2-1; either TRBD1 or TRBD2 may supply D (5 bases each). CDR3 coding DNA: TGTGCCAGCAGTTACGGGGCTAGCCACAATGAGCAGTTCTTC. This codes for CASSYGASHNEQFF.